This entry is about one TCR beta chain. The antigen remains undetermined. This sample stems from a study of T cells in tumors after PD-1 blockade. Looking at the study overall: Patients had no prior checkpoint blockade, systemic immunosuppressants, or anti-cancer therapy within 4 weeks. Treatment was either pembrolizumab 200 mg every 3 weeks or cemiplimab 350 mg every 2 weeks.

The protocol was immunoSEQ multiplex PCR, while the TCRdb copy is restricted to in-frame clones and leaves out a portion. This sample has tens of thousands of clones, with over 75% found just once. Study results and caveats: About 41% of tumor TCR clonotypes were also found in blood.

The CDR3 sequence is 14 residues long. Trimming removed 0 bases at V and 5 bases at J, with 8 bases between. The germline V gene has CDR1 KGHSH and CDR2 LQKENI. V is TRBV18 and J is TRBJ2-1; D uncertain. The clonotype was recovered from a human donor with basal cell carcinoma. The sample here was PBMCs, taken before anti-PD-1 treatment. The CDR3 DNA reads TGTGCCAGCTCACCACCCACAGTAGACAATGAGCAGTTCTTC. Its protein is CASSPPTVDNEQFF.